This TCR beta chain was sequenced during a study of post-analysis software for immune sequencing data. Study-wide points: Five TRBV segments, TRBV5-6, TRBV5-1 and TRBV20-1 among them, were found more frequent in patients than controls.

Unique molecular identifiers had been added to the TCR beta cDNA libraries. The source material, roughly 0.9 to 11 million T cells, gave rise to roughly 500,000 cDNA molecules. TCRdb re-derived calls from the PCR reads in MiXCR, one entry per CDR3 protein. Among about 760,000 distinct CDR3 sequences listed, approximately 30% were seen once. Turning to this clonotype: Its antigen remains unidentified. The junction shows a germline mismatch at one end, possibly a read error.

CDR3 length: 15 residues. Germline V gives CDR1 MNHEY, CDR2 SVGAGI. This receptor was identified in a girl under 18 with multiple sclerosis. The sequenced sample consisted of blood. J is TRBJ2-1 and V is TRBV6-5, with a possible D match to TRBD2 (6 bases). The CDR3 loop reads CASSYDSGAGNEQLF. In DNA, the CDR3 is TGTGCCAGCAGTTACGATTCCGGGGCGGGAAATGAGCAGCTCTTC.